This T cell receptor (beta chain) was sequenced in a study of cytomegalovirus exposure and HLA in healthy donors. A multiplex PCR was run with 60 Vbeta primers and 13 Jbeta primers. Measured with immunoSEQ multiplex PCR; TCRdb has only the in-frame clones, and not every one. The sample has 200,000 to 250,000 clones, approximately 90% seen once. The V and J ends lost 8 bases and 4 bases, in that order; junction bases with no gene match: 12. There are 15 residues in the CDR3. Germline values: CDR1 MNHEY, CDR2 SMNVEV (reference sequence). There are a few counts of this clone. This chain uses TRBV27 with TRBJ2-7; 9 positions agree with TRBD2. The receptor's source is a woman younger than 30 in good health and CMV-seronegative. The sample was PBMCs. This chain's CDR3 is CASGEIAGERYEQYF. CDR3 coding DNA: TGTGCCAGCGGAGAGATAGCGGGAGAAAGGTACGAGCAGTACTTC.